Listed here are 22 T cell receptor beta chains from one sample, sequenced in a study of control samples from healthy donors and cancer patients. The repertoire was sequenced with immunoSEQ multiplex PCR; TCRdb's copy has only in-frame clones and lacks some. Of around 97,000 clones listed, roughly 90% were seen once; the top ten hold approximately 19%. The material sequenced was PBMCs. The receptors derive from a man in his 60s with lung cancer.

The chain uses TRBV6-5 and TRBJ2-1; D could derive from TRBD1 or TRBD2 (5 bases each). CDR1 MNHEY and CDR2 SVGAGI come from the germline V gene. The CDR3 totals 12 residues. V shed 6 bases and J shed 7 bases, with 10 bases lying between them. The CDR3 is CASRQRGNEQFF. CDR3 coding DNA: TGTGCCAGCAGACAGAGGGGTAATGAGCAGTTCTTC.

The rearrangement links TRBV18 to TRBJ2-5; D not resolved. The CDR3 loop spans 12 amino acids. Germline V gives CDR1 KGHSH, CDR2 LQKENI. V lost 6 bases to trimming and J lost 5 bases, with 10 bases between them. The CDR3 DNA sequence: TGTGCCAGCTCCCCGCTTCTGGAGACCCAGTACTTC. Residues: CASSPLLETQYF.

The chain joins TRBV2 to TRBJ2-7, with 8 bases fitting TRBD1. The CDR3 spans 14 residues. Per the germline V gene, CDR1 is SNHLY and CDR2 is FYNNEI. Trimming took 6 bases from V and 1 from J; bases not matched to a gene: 5. CDR3 region: CASSRDRGSYEQYF. DNA of the CDR3: TGTGCCAGCAGCAGAGACAGGGGTTCCTACGAGCAGTACTTC.

The chain links TRBV18 to TRBJ1-4; D is unresolved. This CDR3 is built from 13 residues. V was shortened by 3 bases and J by 6 bases, with 8 bases between the two germline ends. Germline CDR1 reads KGHSH; CDR2 reads LQKENI. CDR3 sequence: CASSPGPDEKLFF. CDR3 DNA sequence: TGTGCCAGCTCACCCGGACCTGATGAAAAACTGTTTTTT.

This clone was counted only a few times. The DNA of the CDR3 is TGTGCCACCAGTGCCTCCAACGGCCTAGCGGGGGGTACAGATACGCAGTATTTT. Translation: CATSASNGLAGGTDTQYF. V usage is TRBV24-1 and J usage is TRBJ2-3; 11 bases are shared with TRBD2. The germline gives CDR1 KGHDR, CDR2 SFDVKD. The CDR3 has 18 amino acids. V was pared by 5 bases and J by 3 bases, with 12 bases of the junction left unmatched.

The V and J genes are TRBV6-5 and TRBJ1-1; D is possibly TRBD1 (6 bases). This CDR3 has 13 amino acids. Germline V gene lookup returns CDR1 MNHEY and CDR2 SVGAGI. Trimming cost V 2 bases and J 3 bases, with 7 bases left between them. The CDR3 region has the DNA TGTGCCAGCAGTTACGGGGGGCACACTGAAGCTTTCTTT. Translated, it gives CASSYGGHTEAFF.

This clone has only one observation. This sequence joins TRBV5-1 and TRBJ1-3, with D hard to call. The CDR3 has 16 residues. CDR1 is SGHRS, CDR2 YFSETQ, per germline. V gave up 0 bases and J gave up 4 bases, with 14 bases separating them. The CDR3 DNA follows: TGCGCCAGCAGCTTGGACGGAGCCGGGAGGGGAAACACCATATATTTT. Amino acids: CASSLDGAGRGNTIYF.

J is TRBJ2-3 and V is TRBV7-3; 10 nucleotides line up with TRBD2. The CDR3 loop spans 15 amino acids. Germline V gives CDR1 SGHTA, CDR2 FQGTGA. With 5 bases clipped from V and 7 bases from J, the junction kept 9 bases outside the gene matches. The CDR3 loop is CASSPSGGYMNTQYF. The CDR3 DNA is TGTGCCAGCAGCCCTAGCGGGGGTTATATGAATACGCAGTATTTT.

This clone was seen just once. The genes are TRBV18 and TRBJ2-7, with TRBD1 matching over 7 bases. The CDR3 contains 13 residues. Germline CDR1 and CDR2: KGHSH and LQKENI. V lost 3 bases and J lost 6; bases outside the gene matches: 5. The DNA of the CDR3 is TGTGCCAGCTCACCTTCGACAGGGCGCGAGCAGTACGTC. Its translation: CASSPSTGREQYV.

V and J are TRBV10-2 and TRBJ1-4; tentative D call: TRBD1 (5 bases). V gave up 3 bases and J gave up 3 bases, with 8 bases separating them. The CDR3 is 14 residues long. CDR1 is WSHSY and CDR2 is SAAADI in the germline V gene. The CDR3 DNA follows: TGCGCCAGCAGTGACGGGGGGGCTAATGAAAAACTGTTTTTT. Its translation is CASSDGGANEKLFF.

In DNA form, the CDR3 reads TGCGCCAGCAGCTTGACCCTGGACGGCTACACCTTC. Translation gives CASSLTLDGYTF. This chain connects TRBV5-1 to TRBJ1-2; D remains unclear. This CDR3 contains 12 residues. The V end lost 1 base, the J end lost 8 bases, and 9 bases lay between the germline ends. CDR1 is SGHRS, CDR2 YFSETQ, per germline.

The V gene is TRBV7-2, the J gene TRBJ1-3, with D uncertain. This CDR3 has 16 amino acids. V lost 2 bases, J lost 7 bases, and 18 bases lay in between. Germline lookup yields CDR1 SGHTA and CDR2 FQGNSA. CDR3 in amino acids: CASSLNSVSFGNTIYF. For the CDR3, the DNA is TGTGCCAGCAGCTTAAATTCTGTTTCTTTTGGGAACACCATATATTTT.

The rearrangement uses TRBV13 and TRBJ2-1; a possible D gene is TRBD1 (5 bases). V gave up 2 bases and J gave up 5 bases, with 7 bases separating them. The germline CDR1 and CDR2 sequences are PRHDT and FYEKMQ (reference sequence). The CDR3 sequence is 13 residues long. The CDR3 loop is CASSLRGNNEQFF. The CDR3 DNA sequence: TGTGCCAGCAGCTTAAGGGGTAACAATGAGCAGTTCTTC.

The V and J genes are TRBV15 and TRBJ1-1; D not certain. This CDR3 is built from 12 residues. Germline values: CDR1 LNHNV, CDR2 YYDKDF (reference sequence). Trimming removed 5 bases at V and 3 bases at J, with 7 bases between. CDR3 sequence reads: CATSGVYTEAFF. DNA for the CDR3: TGTGCCACCAGCGGTGTTTACACTGAAGCTTTCTTT. The whole variable domain, remainder taken from reference TRBV15 and TRBJ1-1, is DAMVIQNPRYQVTQFGKPVTLSCSQTLNHNVMYWYQQKSSQAPKLLFHYYDKDFNNEADTPDNFQSRRPNTSFCFLDIRSPGLGDTAMYLCATSGVYTEAFFGQGTRLTVV.

The CDR3 is CASSTRLGQNTEAFF. The CDR3 region has the DNA TGTGCCAGCAGCACCCGCCTGGGACAGAACACTGAAGCTTTCTTT. V gene TRBV11-3 combines with J gene TRBJ1-1, with a tentative D call TRBD1 (6 bases). There are 15 residues in the CDR3. Germline lookup yields CDR1 SGHNT and CDR2 YENEEA. Trimming shortened V by 5 bases and J by 1 base, and 14 bases separated the two germline ends.

The chain links TRBV12-3 or TRBV12-4 to TRBJ1-2; D gene ambiguous. The V end was cut by 1 base, the J end by 6 bases, with 6 bases between. The CDR3 is 12 residues long. DNA of the CDR3: TGTGCCAGCAGTTTAGGCGAGGATGGCTACACCTTC. Translation gives CASSLGEDGYTF.

The chain carries TRBV19 and TRBJ2-2; no firm D call. This CDR3 has 16 residues. CDR1 and CDR2 from the germline V gene are LNHDA and SQIVND (reference sequence). V lost 7 bases and J 7 bases, leaving 22 bases between the germline ends. For the CDR3, the DNA is TGTGCCAGTACCCACCGCCCCGGGTTTAGTCGCGGGGAGCTGTTTTTT. It is translated as CASTHRPGFSRGELFF.

The V and J genes are TRBV7-8 and TRBJ2-7, with D unclear. Deletions cut 0 bases from V and 0 bases from J, with 12 bases between. Germline V CDR1 and CDR2: SGHVS, FQNEAQ. The length of the CDR3 is 16 residues. CDR3 sequence (DNA): TGTGCCAGCAGCTTAGCGATTGTCAGGAGCTCCTACGAGCAGTACTTC. This codes for CASSLAIVRSSYEQYF.

This chain links TRBV4-1 with TRBJ1-5, with D hard to call. Trimming stripped 0 bases from V and 2 bases from J, with 14 bases between. The CDR3 consists of 17 residues. Germline values: CDR1 MGHRA, CDR2 YSYEKL. DNA for the CDR3: TGCGCCAGCAGCCAAGAATTGGTGACGGAGGGCAATCAGCCCCAGCATTTT. Residues: CASSQELVTEGNQPQHF.

The rearrangement uses TRBV24-1 and TRBJ2-1; D tentatively fits TRBD1 or TRBD2 (5 bases each). This CDR3 comprises 15 residues. V lost 3 bases and J 7 bases, leaving 15 bases between the germline ends. Germline V gene lookup returns CDR1 KGHDR and CDR2 SFDVKD. CDR3 region: CATSDAGNSGNEQFF. DNA of the CDR3: TGTGCCACCAGTGATGCAGGGAATTCGGGGAATGAGCAGTTCTTC.

The chain couples TRBV30 to TRBJ1-1; 7 nucleotides match TRBD1. The germline V gene encodes CDR1 GTSNPN and CDR2 SVGIG (reference sequence). Losses at the gene ends were 5 bases for V and 5 bases for J; bases not matched to a gene: 5. There are 12 residues in the CDR3. The CDR3 spells CAWDRVITEAFF. In DNA form, the CDR3 reads TGTGCCTGGGACAGGGTGATTACTGAAGCTTTCTTT. Filled out from reference TRBV30 and TRBJ1-1, the complete variable domain reads SQTIHQWPATLVQPVGSPLSLECTVEGTSNPNLYWYRQAAGRGLQLLFYSVGIGQISSEVPQNLSASRPQDRQFILSSKKLLLSDSGFYLCAWDRVITEAFFGQGTRLTVV.

The chain recombines TRBV5-5 with TRBJ2-7; D possibly corresponds to TRBD1 (6 bases). The V gene lost 4 bases and the J gene lost 4 bases, with 9 bases spanning the gap. Per the germline V gene, CDR1 is SGHKS and CDR2 is YYEKEE (reference sequence). The CDR3 is 12 amino acids. The CDR3 sequence is CASSPGQYEQYV. The DNA for the CDR3 is TGTGCCAGCAGCCCGGGACAATACGAGCAGTACGTC.